Included here is one T cell receptor beta chain sequence, with context. Its antigen remains unknown. The data were taken from a study of cytomegalovirus exposure and HLA in healthy donors. Study findings and constraints: Earlier findings revealed that most TCR beta V segments proved productive either about 87% or about 30% of the time.

The PCR was carried out with 60 Vbeta primers and 13 Jbeta primers. Measured with immunoSEQ multiplex PCR; TCRdb has only the in-frame clones, and not every one. The data show fewer than 90,000 clones, about 70% seen once. CDR3 size: 16 residues. Germline V CDR1 and CDR2: SGDLS, YYNGEE. With 3 bases clipped from V and 3 bases from J, the junction kept 1 base outside the gene matches. The chain is built from TRBV9 and TRBJ2-3; the match to TRBD2 covers 16 bases. Sequencing was performed on PBMCs. The receptor comes from a man in his forties in good health and CMV-seropositive. CDR3 sequence: CASSEGLAGGTDTQYF. In DNA, the CDR3 is TGTGCCAGCAGCGAGGGACTAGCGGGAGGGACAGATACGCAGTATTTT.